This is a list of T cell receptor beta chains from one sample in a study of T-cell memory formation after mild COVID-19. Each CDR3 protein gets one entry after TCRdb re-called the 5' RACE reads with MiXCR. The repertoire holds fewer than 350,000 distinct CDR3 sequences, about 20% seen once, with around 23% in the top ten. Sample: PBMCs or a T cell subset sorted from them (not recorded which). The receptors derive from a man between 18 and 35 years old who had mild COVID-19 (a few samples of this study predate the infection). Cell type and time point are not known. Each CDR3 is given without its conserved first and last residue.

TRBV9,ASSEAQRASNEQF
TRBV6-5,ASSRSRGQETQY
TRBV7-2,ASSYRPQQGEKLF
TRBV7-6,ASSRMGGPRGETQY
TRBV20-1,SANGQGARETQY
TRBV5-1,ASSSGQGIDEQF
TRBV7-8,ASSLIQGDSPLH
TRBV4-3,ASSPSTGAVAEAF
TRBV11-2,ASSSRHRSYEQY
TRBV20-1,SAVRTGIYEQY
TRBV4-3,ASSQGSSNQPQH
TRBV4-3,ASSLGLAGRGTDTQY
TRBV2,ASRIDRTANYGYT
TRBV7-6,ASSVVAGAPTDTQY
TRBV4-2,ASSPRGGSRNQPQH
TRBV27,ATGVISSRNEQF
TRBV7-2,ASSLVVGLNTGELF
TRBV5-1,ASRLPGGSQETQY
TRBV4-1,ASSQATGERKAF
TRBV27,ASSLTGVGAGEQF
TRBV12-3/TRBV12-4,ASSFNEQF
TRBV6-2/TRBV6-3,ASWTLANYGYT
TRBV4-3,ASSQISRGLNNEQF
TRBV27,ASSLLGIRYNEQF
TRBV7-2,ASSSGSVGYT
TRBV20-1,SARDHLAPYEQY
TRBV5-1,ASSFGVGGYT
TRBV19,ASSIARNTGELF
TRBV29-1,SVSNSGVRTDTQY
TRBV6-2/TRBV6-3,ASSYRLGSLSGTEAF
TRBV5-6,ASSLRTIEDTQY
TRBV5-1,ASSLEGTSWGANVLT
TRBV7-3,ASSPQGQAPDTQY
TRBV20-1,SVGGTSYEQY
TRBV12-3/TRBV12-4,ASTPAGHEKLF
TRBV6-2/TRBV6-3,ASTTFVGLAF
TRBV2,ASSARGSWGAGDTQY
TRBV7-9,ASSREGGQLDTQY
TRBV5-8,ASSLTGGANTGELF
TRBV7-9,ASSPGDVWGYT
TRBV2,ASSEPGRTVGEQF
TRBV9,ASSGVTNEKLF
TRBV6-5,ASSTKLGGAREQF
TRBV12-3/TRBV12-4,ASGTGESTEAF
TRBV25-1,ASRPGTGAYNEQF
TRBV12-3/TRBV12-4,ASGFSGGGDTQY
TRBV7-9,ASSLGQGAKNIQY
TRBV20-1,SARDQGNTGELF
TRBV29-1,SAGGLRYGYT
TRBV11-2,ASRKGGGPNTGELF
TRBV4-3,ASSPHSGNTIY
TRBV14,ASNEGNTEAF
TRBV7-2,ASTPGQGASDGYT